This T cell receptor beta chain derives from a study of blood T cell repertoires in COVID-19. At the level of the study: From the United States, Italy and Spain came samples of acute and convalescent COVID-19. T cells, B-cell-depleted T cells, or PBMCs supplied cDNA or gDNA.

Assay: immunoSEQ multiplex PCR; the TCRdb copy retains only in-frame clones and omits some. The sample gives about 200,000 clones, approximately 82% of which show up once; 9.5% to 10% is in the top ten. Remarks on this clone: The junction differs from germline at one of its ends, possibly a read error.

There are 18 residues in the CDR3. Germline CDR1 reads SSHAT; CDR2 reads FNYEAQ (reference sequence). The sequenced sample consisted of peripheral blood. The clonotype comes from a man aged 45-60 years with active or convalescent COVID-19. The chain recombines TRBV7-7 with TRBJ1-1; 8 bases map to TRBD1. The CDR3 DNA reads TGTGCTAGCAGCCCAGGTTATTATCGGACAGGGAAGAACACTGAAGCTTTCTTT. This encodes CASSPGYYRTGKNTEAFF. Looking up the rest from reference TRBV7-7 and TRBJ1-1 gives the full variable domain: GAGVSQSPRYKVTKRGQDVTLRCDPISSHATLYWYQQALGQGPEFLTYFNYEAQPDKSGLPSDRFSAERPEGSISTLTIQRTEQRDSAMYRCASSPGYYRTGKNTEAFFGQGTRLTVV.